This T cell receptor beta chain was retrieved from a study of post-analysis software for immune sequencing data. The study, taken as a whole, reports: Patients carried roughly 5 TRBV segments more frequently than controls did, and TRBV5-6, TRBV5-1 and TRBV20-1 were among them.

V dropped 6 bases and J dropped 3 bases, with 21 bases sitting between them. The CDR3 loop spans 17 amino acids. Germline-derived CDR1 and CDR2 are MNHEY and SMNVEV (reference sequence). As regards this clonotype: Its antigen is not known.

TCR beta cDNA libraries had unique molecular identifiers. TCRdb re-called the PCR reads through MiXCR, storing one row per CDR3 protein. The repertoire holds 750,000 to 950,000 distinct CDR3 sequences, 46% seen once, with approximately 4.4% in the top ten. Sequences were obtained from blood. This receptor was taken from a girl under 18 with multiple sclerosis. This rearrangement joins TRBV27 to TRBJ2-4; a possible D gene is TRBD1 (6 bases). CDR3 sequence reads: CASSDIPGHGVKNIQYF. The CDR3 DNA reads TGTGCCAGCAGCGATATTCCGGGACACGGAGTCAAAAACATTCAGTACTTC.